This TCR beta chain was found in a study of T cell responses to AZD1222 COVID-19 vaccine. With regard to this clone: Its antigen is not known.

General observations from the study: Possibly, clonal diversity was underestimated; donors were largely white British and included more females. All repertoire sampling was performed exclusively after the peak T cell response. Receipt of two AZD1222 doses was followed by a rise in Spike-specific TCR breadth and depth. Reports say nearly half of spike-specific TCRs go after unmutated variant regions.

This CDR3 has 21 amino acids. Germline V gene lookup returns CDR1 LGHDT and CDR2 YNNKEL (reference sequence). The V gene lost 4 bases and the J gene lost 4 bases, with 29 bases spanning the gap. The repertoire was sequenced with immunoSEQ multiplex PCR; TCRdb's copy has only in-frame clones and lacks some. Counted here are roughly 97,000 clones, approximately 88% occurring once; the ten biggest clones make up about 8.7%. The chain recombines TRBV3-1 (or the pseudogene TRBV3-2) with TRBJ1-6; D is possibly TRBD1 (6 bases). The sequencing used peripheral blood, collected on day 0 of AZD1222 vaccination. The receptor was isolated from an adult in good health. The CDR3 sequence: CASSRTRGAGTPTLYNSPLHF. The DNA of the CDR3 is TGTGCCAGCAGCCGCACCCGAGGGGCCGGGACACCGACATTATATAATTCACCCCTCCACTTT.